These 32 T cell receptor beta chains were all obtained from the same sample, sequenced in a study of untreated major depressive disorder. Assay used: immunoSEQ multiplex PCR; TCRdb lists only in-frame clones, some missing. The profile shows roughly 17,000 clones, approximately 92% of them singletons. Whole-study results and caveats: TRBV05-01 (Vbeta 5.1) usage was higher in CD4+ T cells of depressed patients than controls.

Their target antigens are unknown. Sequenced: CD4+ T cells from PBMCs. The receptors were gathered from a woman in her forties with major depressive disorder.

The chain combines TRBV7-9 with TRBJ2-7; 9 bases match TRBD1. With 4 bases clipped from V and 3 bases from J, the junction kept 10 bases outside the gene matches. The CDR3 totals 16 residues. Germline-derived CDR1 and CDR2 are SEHNR and FQNEAQ (reference sequence). In DNA form, the CDR3 reads TGTGCCAGCAGCTCCACGAAACAGGGGGCTTACTACGAGCAGTACTTC. Encoded protein: CASSSTKQGAYYEQYF.

The V and J genes are TRBV28 and TRBJ2-7; TRBD1 aligns across 7 bases. Germline values: CDR1 MDHEN, CDR2 SYDVKM. Trimming removed 4 bases from V and 6 bases from J; junction bases left unmatched: 9. This CDR3 region has 14 residues. The CDR3 loop reads CASSSPGQSGEQYV. Here the CDR3 DNA reads TGTGCCAGCAGTTCACCGGGACAGTCGGGCGAGCAGTACGTC.

This chain joins TRBV13 and TRBJ2-1, with D possibly TRBD1 on 6 matching bases. With 2 bases removed from V and 2 bases from J, the gap between germline ends came to 10 bases. CDR3 size: 15 residues. Germline assignment: CDR1 PRHDT and CDR2 FYEKMQ (reference sequence). Here the CDR3 reads CASSLPGQPYNEQFF. As DNA, the CDR3 is TGTGCCAGCAGCTTACCCGGACAGCCCTACAATGAGCAGTTCTTC. Supplemented by reference TRBV13 and TRBJ2-1, the full variable domain reads AAGVIQSPRHLIKEKRETATLKCYPIPRHDTVYWYQQGPGQDPQFLISFYEKMQSDKGSIPDRFSAQQFSDYHSELNMSSLELGDSALYFCASSLPGQPYNEQFFGPGTRLTVL.

The chain is built from TRBV2 and TRBJ2-2; either TRBD1 or TRBD2 may supply D (6 bases each). Between the trimmed V and J ends, which lost 4 bases and 0 bases, there was a span of 9 bases. The CDR3 covers 15 residues. Germline CDR1 and CDR2: SNHLY and FYNNEI. CDR3 coding DNA: TGTGCCAGCAGTGGAAGGGGGGCGAACACCGGGGAGCTGTTTTTT. Translation: CASSGRGANTGELFF.

V usage is TRBV6-5 and J usage is TRBJ2-7, with 11 positions matching TRBD1. CDR3 length: 15 residues. V was pared by 3 bases and J by 1 base, with 2 bases of the junction left unmatched. CDR1 is MNHEY, CDR2 SVGAGI, per germline. This CDR3 reads CASSYGQGASYEQYF. The CDR3 DNA follows: TGTGCCAGCAGTTATGGACAGGGGGCGTCCTACGAGCAGTACTTC.

This chain uses TRBV7-9 with TRBJ2-1, with 7 bases lining up with TRBD1. This CDR3 contains 15 residues. With V trimmed by 5 bases and J by 9 bases, 13 bases remained unmatched. From germline, CDR1 is SEHNR and CDR2 FQNEAQ (reference sequence). CDR3 loop: CASSLGTVGLGEQFF. DNA for the CDR3: TGTGCCAGCAGCCTCGGGACAGTTGGTTTGGGTGAGCAGTTCTTC.

This chain uses TRBV10-3 with TRBJ2-3; D may be TRBD1 (6 bases). Looked up from germline, CDR1 is ENHRY and CDR2 is SYGVKD. The CDR3 sequence is 14 residues long. Trimming took off 4 bases at V and 0 bases at J, with 8 bases between the two ends. In nucleotides, the CDR3 is TGTGCCATCAGTGTTAGGGGGAGCACAGATACGCAGTATTTT. Residues: CAISVRGSTDTQYF.

This clone was detected once. V usage is TRBV4-1 and J usage is TRBJ2-7; D is perhaps TRBD2 (6 bases). Trimming removed 5 bases at V and 12 bases at J, with 11 bases between. Germline CDR1 reads MGHRA; CDR2 reads YSYEKL. This CDR3 has 10 amino acids. The CDR3 DNA is TGCGCCAGCAGCGCGGGACTGTCGTACTTC. Translated: CASSAGLSYF.

V gene TRBV5-1 combines with J gene TRBJ2-5; D gene unclear. Germline loops: CDR1 SGHRS, CDR2 YFSETQ. The CDR3 totals 13 residues. The V end lost 1 base, the J end lost 5 bases, and 9 bases lay between the germline ends. The CDR3 spells CASSLRVYETQYF. The CDR3 bases are TGCGCCAGCAGCTTGAGGGTATACGAGACCCAGTACTTC.

This chain joins TRBV10-3 and TRBJ1-1, with 7 bases fitting TRBD1. CDR1 is ENHRY and CDR2 is SYGVKD in the germline V gene. The CDR3 is 14 residues long. With 5 bases clipped from V and 2 bases from J, the junction kept 5 bases outside the gene matches. The CDR3 nucleotides read TGTGCCATCAGTTTAGGGGGCGGTAACACTGAAGCTTTCTTT. It encodes CAISLGGGNTEAFF.

In this sample, this clone turned up once. The chain joins TRBV5-5 to TRBJ1-5, with D perhaps TRBD1 (6 bases). This CDR3 has 16 residues. V was clipped by 3 bases and J by 2 bases, with 15 bases between them. The germline CDR1 and CDR2 sequences are SGHKS and YYEKEE (reference sequence). CDR3: CASSYSQGSGNQPQHF. CDR3 nucleotide sequence: TGTGCCAGCAGCTACAGCCAGGGGTCCGGCAATCAGCCCCAGCATTTT.

The J gene is TRBJ1-5, the V gene TRBV6-1; D is unclear. CDR1 MNHNS and CDR2 SASEGT come from the germline V gene. The CDR3 consists of 14 residues. V lost 2 bases, J lost 2 bases, and 7 bases lay in between. For the CDR3, the DNA is TGTGCCAGCAGTGAACCGGAGCGCAATCAGCCCCAGCATTTT. Translation gives CASSEPERNQPQHF.

The gene calls are TRBV4-1 and TRBJ2-4; D unresolved. The CDR3 runs 16 residues. CDR1 and CDR2 from the germline V gene are MGHRA and YSYEKL. V dropped 2 bases and J dropped 0 bases, with 11 bases sitting between them. CDR3 amino acids: CASSQSRELAKNIQYF. The DNA for the CDR3 is TGCGCCAGCAGCCAAAGTAGGGAACTAGCCAAAAACATTCAGTACTTC.

The genes are TRBV30 and TRBJ1-5; TRBD1 is a possible D gene (6 bases). V was trimmed by 1 base and J by 2 bases, leaving 9 bases between them. CDR3 length: 14 residues. The germline V gene has CDR1 GTSNPN and CDR2 SVGIG (reference sequence). The CDR3 loop reads CAWSGAGGNQPQHF. CDR3 DNA sequence: TGTGCCTGGAGTGGGGCAGGGGGCAATCAGCCCCAGCATTTT.

The V gene is TRBV7-2, the J gene TRBJ1-1; 7 nucleotides align to TRBD1. Germline assignment: CDR1 SGHTA and CDR2 FQGNSA. The CDR3 spans 14 residues. V dropped 8 bases and J dropped 5; count of bases not matched to a gene: 11. In DNA form, the CDR3 reads TGTGCCAGCCTAACCCGACAGGGTAGAACTGAAGCTTTCTTT. This translates into CASLTRQGRTEAFF.

The rearrangement joins TRBV5-1 to TRBJ2-3, with 9 bases fitting TRBD1. V was pared by 4 bases and J by 1 base, with 7 bases of the junction left unmatched. The germline V gene has CDR1 SGHRS and CDR2 YFSETQ. This CDR3 has 16 residues. For the CDR3, the DNA is TGCGCCAGCAGCGTGTCGGGACAGGGCGGCACAGATACGCAGTATTTT. This translates into CASSVSGQGGTDTQYF.

This clone was detected once. The chain links TRBV30 to TRBJ1-1; tentatively, D is TRBD1 (6 bases). This CDR3 is 15 amino acids long. CDR1 and CDR2 (germline): GTSNPN, SVGIG (reference sequence). The V end lost 3 bases, the J end lost 5 bases, and 19 bases lay between the germline ends. The DNA of the CDR3 is TGTGCCTGGAGCCTTAAGGGGCAGGGGAAAACTGAAGCTTTCTTT. Translated: CAWSLKGQGKTEAFF.

The rearrangement uses TRBV4-3 and TRBJ1-3; the D is unclear. Trimming left V 1 base short and J 1 base short, with 14 bases between. There are 17 residues in the CDR3. Germline lookup yields CDR1 LGHNA and CDR2 YSLEER. CDR3 amino acids: CASSQGGGIVSGNTIYF. In DNA form, the CDR3 reads TGCGCCAGCAGCCAAGGAGGCGGGATCGTATCTGGAAACACCATATATTTT.

The V call is TRBV10-3, the J call TRBJ1-1; tentative D call: TRBD1 (5 bases). Looked up from germline, CDR1 is ENHRY and CDR2 is SYGVKD. The CDR3 is made up of 13 amino acids. The V end lost 7 bases, the J end lost 1 base, and 10 bases lay between the germline ends. Written as DNA, the CDR3 is TGTGCCATCACCCGTACAGGGAACACTGAAGCTTTCTTT. Amino acid sequence: CAITRTGNTEAFF.

V and J are TRBV10-3 and TRBJ2-1; 8 nucleotides line up with TRBD1. The CDR3 has 16 amino acids. The germline gives CDR1 ENHRY, CDR2 SYGVKD. The ends lost 3 bases at V and 4 bases at J; junction bases unmatched: 8. CDR3 sequence: CAISDPTGQEYNEQFF. The CDR3 nucleotides are TGTGCCATCAGTGACCCCACGGGACAGGAATACAATGAGCAGTTCTTC.

The DNA for the CDR3 is TGTGCCAGCAGCGTAGGCCAGGGGGTAGCCGGGGAGCTGTTTTTT. Its protein is CASSVGQGVAGELFF. The V and J genes are TRBV9 and TRBJ2-2; 7 nucleotides align to TRBD1. V shed 0 bases, J shed 6 bases, and the junction held 5 bases outside the gene matches. Germline V lookup: CDR1 SGDLS, CDR2 YYNGEE. The CDR3 is 15 amino acids.

The CDR3 region has the DNA TGTGCCAGCAGCTTAGTTGCACAGGCGCCCTCTGGAAACACCATATATTTT. Translated: CASSLVAQAPSGNTIYF. The chain carries TRBV7-8 and TRBJ1-3; TRBD1 is a possible D gene (5 bases). Germline loops: CDR1 SGHVS, CDR2 FQNEAQ. Trimming cost V 1 base and J 0 bases, with 13 bases left between them. The CDR3 covers 17 residues.

The chain recombines TRBV5-4 with TRBJ2-7, with D perhaps matching TRBD1 or TRBD2 (5 bases each). The CDR3 runs 15 residues. Germline V gene data show CDR1 as SGHNT and CDR2 as YYREEE (reference sequence). Trimming pared 4 bases from V and 5 bases from J, leaving 19 bases between. As DNA, the CDR3 is TGTGCCAGCAGCGACCGGGACCCAGAGTCCCACGAGCAGTACGTC. Amino acids: CASSDRDPESHEQYV.

The V gene is TRBV15, the J gene TRBJ2-5, with 10 bases that match TRBD1. Germline CDR1 and CDR2: LNHNV and YYDKDF (reference sequence). The J segment lost 2 bases and the V segment lost 1 base, leaving 16 bases of the junction unmatched. The CDR3 totals 20 residues. CDR3 nucleotide sequence: TGTGCCACCAGCAGAGGGGGGACAGGGGAGGCCGGGAGGCAGCAAGAGACCCAGTACTTC. Its translation: CATSRGGTGEAGRQQETQYF.

The chain has TRBV5-4 and TRBJ2-2, with 8 bases matching TRBD1. This CDR3 region has 16 residues. The germline CDR1 and CDR2 sequences are SGHNT and YYREEE (reference sequence). With 4 bases clipped from V and 5 bases from J, the junction kept 10 bases outside the gene matches. For the CDR3, the DNA is TGTGCCAGCAGCCCGCGGGACAGGAGCGATACCGGGGAGCTGTTTTTT. Translating it yields CASSPRDRSDTGELFF.

In this sample, this clone turned up once. The chain is built from TRBV7-2 and TRBJ1-2, with a possible D match to TRBD1 (6 bases). The CDR3 has 13 amino acids. Germline V gene lookup returns CDR1 SGHTA and CDR2 FQGNSA. Trimming took 4 bases from V and 8 from J, leaving 14 bases between them. CDR3 DNA sequence: TGTGCCAGCAGCTCCGCAGGGGCCGGCGGCTACACCTTC. This translates into CASSSAGAGGYTF.

The gene calls are TRBV4-3 and TRBJ2-7; D possibly corresponds to TRBD2 (6 bases). Germline V gene lookup returns CDR1 LGHNA and CDR2 YSLEER. V shed 4 bases and J shed 0 bases, with 13 bases lying between them. The CDR3 runs 15 residues. CDR3 protein: CASSLERVSSYEQYV. In DNA form, the CDR3 reads TGCGCCAGCAGCCTTGAGCGGGTGAGCTCCTACGAGCAGTACGTC.

V usage is TRBV2 and J usage is TRBJ1-2; possibly TRBD1 for D (5 bases). The germline V gene encodes CDR1 SNHLY and CDR2 FYNNEI. CDR3 length equals 13 residues. Trimming removed 6 bases at V and 8 bases at J, with 16 bases between. The CDR3 DNA follows: TGTGCCAGCAGAGGCAGGGTATCTGAGGGCTACACCTTC. Translation: CASRGRVSEGYTF.

This rearrangement joins TRBV6-5 to TRBJ2-1; D not certain. The CDR3 has 13 amino acids. Germline CDR1 reads MNHEY; CDR2 reads SVGAGI. Trimming pared 5 bases from V and 7 bases from J, leaving 12 bases between. This CDR3 is CASSTGMGNEQFF. The CDR3 DNA reads TGTGCCAGCAGTACTGGGATGGGTAATGAGCAGTTCTTC.

The chain is built from TRBV28 and TRBJ1-2, with D maybe TRBD1 (5 bases). This CDR3 has 17 amino acids. The V and J ends lost 6 bases and 3 bases respectively, with 23 bases between them. Per the germline V gene, CDR1 is MDHEN and CDR2 is SYDVKM. CDR3 bases: TGTGCCAGCAGGACTTCAGGGAGCGACATTGAGCACTATGGCTACACCTTC. This sequence encodes CASRTSGSDIEHYGYTF.

This chain links TRBV11-1 with TRBJ1-2; weak D call: TRBD1 (6 bases). Germline V gives CDR1 SGHAT, CDR2 FQDESV (reference sequence). Trimming stripped 3 bases from V and 8 bases from J, with 7 bases between. The CDR3 contains 11 residues. DNA of the CDR3: TGTGCCAGCAGCTTGGGACAAGGCTACACCTTC. Amino acids: CASSLGQGYTF.

The chain recombines TRBV10-2 with TRBJ2-7; 7 bases line up with TRBD1. The trim removed 2 bases at V and 3 bases at J, leaving 4 bases unmatched. CDR3 size: 14 residues. Germline V gene data show CDR1 as WSHSY and CDR2 as SAAADI. The CDR3 region has the DNA TGCGCCAGCAGTGAGGGGACAGTGATCTACGAGCAGTACTTC. Its translation: CASSEGTVIYEQYF.